The 10 T cell receptor beta chains below were found in one sample sequenced in a study of blood T cells in healthy people across ages. Primed by a sample-barcoded 5' primer and a J-beta primer mix, a second PCR proceeded for about 6 to 11 cycles. TCRdb itself ran the 5' RACE reads through MiXCR, one entry per CDR3 protein. The repertoire consists of more than 650,000 distinct CDR3 sequences, with about 55% occurring once and the leading ten covering around 40%. The sample was blood. The receptors derive from a man older than 75 in good health.

Note on this clonotype: A read error may produce the germline difference seen at one junction end. The DNA for the CDR3 is TGTGCCAGCAGGGGCGGGGGCGTTAACACCGAAGCTTTCTTT. As protein: CASRGGGVNTEAFF. The J gene is TRBJ1-1, the V gene TRBV6-6, with a possible D match to TRBD1 (6 bases). Germline V gene sequence: CDR1 MNHNY, CDR2 SVGAGI (reference sequence). The CDR3 has 14 residues.

V gene TRBV24-1 combines with J gene TRBJ2-1, with D possibly TRBD2 on 6 matching bases. The CDR3 length is 13 residues. Germline CDR1 and CDR2: KGHDR and SFDVKD. Trimming removed 4 bases at V and 8 bases at J, with 11 bases between. The CDR3 protein is CATSDQGGDEQFF. The CDR3, as DNA: TGTGCCACCAGTGACCAGGGAGGTGATGAGCAGTTCTTC.

The chain links TRBV25-1 to TRBJ2-7; 11 bases align to TRBD2. V shed 4 bases and J 0 bases; nucleotides not matched to a gene: 8. The CDR3 contains 17 residues. The germline gives CDR1 MGHDK, CDR2 SYGVNS. The DNA for the CDR3 is TGTGCCAGCAGTGTGGGACTAGCGGAGGGAGGCTCCTACGAGCAGTACTTC. Amino acid sequence: CASSVGLAEGGSYEQYF.

A few counts support this clonotype. The J gene is TRBJ2-7, the V gene TRBV12-3 or TRBV12-4, with 8 bases fitting TRBD1. Trimming took 6 bases from V and 2 from J; bases not matched to a gene: 9. The CDR3 loop spans 15 amino acids. The CDR3 spells CASRTTGGRPYEQYF. The CDR3, as DNA: TGTGCCAGCAGAACAACAGGGGGAAGGCCCTACGAGCAGTACTTC.

This clonotype was seen more than once but under ten times. In nucleotides, the CDR3 is TGCGCCAGCAGCCCAAACAAAGCGGAGTCTGATGAGCAGTTCTTC. Encoded protein: CASSPNKAESDEQFF. This chain links TRBV5-1 with TRBJ2-1; D might be TRBD2 (5 bases). This CDR3 region has 15 residues. V lost 4 bases and J 8 bases, leaving 19 bases between the germline ends. Germline V gene lookup returns CDR1 SGHRS and CDR2 YFSETQ.

This chain links TRBV29-1 with TRBJ1-1; D uncertain. This CDR3 has 11 residues. V was clipped by 5 bases and J by 4 bases, with 8 bases between them. Germline V gene data show CDR1 as SQVTM and CDR2 as ANQGSEA. This CDR3 is CSVMWVTEAFF. The CDR3, as DNA: TGCAGCGTTATGTGGGTCACTGAAGCTTTCTTT.

This chain links TRBV2 with TRBJ1-4; D is possibly TRBD1 (5 bases). The V end was cut by 4 bases, the J end by 8 bases, with 14 bases between. This CDR3 is 14 amino acids long. Germline V CDR1 and CDR2: SNHLY, FYNNEI. CDR3 amino acids: CASSGSLGGEKLFF. As DNA, the CDR3 is TGTGCCAGCAGTGGGAGCCTTGGGGGGGAAAAACTGTTTTTT. The full variable domain, its missing parts supplied by reference TRBV2 and TRBJ1-4, is EPEVTQTPSHQVTQMGQEVILRCVPISNHLYFYWYRQILGQKVEFLVSFYNNEISEKSEIFDDQFSVERPDGSNFTLKIRSTKLEDSAMYFCASSGSLGGEKLFFGSGTQLSVL.

This sequence joins TRBV2 and TRBJ2-3, with TRBD2 identical over 11 bases. The CDR3 runs to 17 residues. Trimming removed 4 bases from V and 5 bases from J; junction bases left unmatched: 11. The germline CDR1 and CDR2 sequences are SNHLY and FYNNEI. The CDR3 loop is CASSGLAGLGDKDTQYF. The CDR3 region has the DNA TGTGCCAGCAGTGGACTAGCGGGACTAGGTGATAAAGATACGCAGTATTTT.

This clonotype came up a few times. V usage is TRBV7-2 and J usage is TRBJ2-7, with D tentatively TRBD2 (6 bases). CDR1 is SGHTA, CDR2 FQGNSA, per germline. CDR3 length: 19 amino acids. V was clipped by 5 bases and J by 1 base, with 27 bases between them. Here the CDR3 reads CASSQLVRGRAGVSYEQYF. The CDR3 DNA follows: TGTGCCAGCAGCCAACTGGTTAGAGGGAGAGCGGGTGTTTCCTACGAGCAGTACTTC.

There are a few counts of this clonotype. The J gene is TRBJ2-5, the V gene TRBV20-1, with 11 bases identical to TRBD1. CDR3 length: 15 amino acids. CDR1 is DFQATT, CDR2 SNEGSKA, per germline (reference sequence). V shed 5 bases and J 11 bases; nucleotides not matched to a gene: 16. CDR3 coding DNA: TGCAGTGCTGAGCTCCCGGGACAGGGGGGAAGGGAGCAGTACTTC. This gives the protein CSAELPGQGGREQYF.